The 30 T cell receptor beta chains below were found in one sample sequenced in a study of beta chain features in type 1 diabetes. Expressed TCRB transcripts were sequenced because the entire RNA isolate underwent reverse transcription. Only in-frame clones appear in the TCRdb table, and some are missing; sequencing was by immunoSEQ multiplex PCR. The data show about half a million clones, around 10% seen once. Material for sequencing was naive CD4+ T cells from blood. Receptors originate from a woman between 18 and 29 years old in good health.

This chain uses TRBV7-6 with TRBJ1-1, with TRBD1 matching over 7 bases. CDR1 is SGHVS and CDR2 is FNYEAQ in the germline V gene. The CDR3 covers 15 residues. J was trimmed by 1 base and V by 5 bases; bases with no gene match: 7. The CDR3 bases are TGTGCCAGCAGCCGATATGGACAGGCGAACACTGAAGCTTTCTTT. Encoded protein: CASSRYGQANTEAFF. Supplemented by reference TRBV7-6 and TRBJ1-1, the full variable domain reads GAGVSQSPRYKVTKRGQDVALRCDPISGHVSLYWYRQALGQGPEFLTYFNYEAQQDKSGLPNDRFSAERPEGSISTLTIQRTEQRDSAMYRCASSRYGQANTEAFFGQGTRLTVV.

This clone came up a few times. This sequence joins TRBV5-1 and TRBJ2-1, with TRBD1 matching over 8 bases. The junction had 5 bases not matched to a gene; V was cut back by 4 bases and J by 2 bases. CDR3 length: 15 residues. Germline V gives CDR1 SGHRS, CDR2 YFSETQ. The CDR3 here is CASSAGQGAYNEQFF. CDR3 bases: TGCGCCAGCAGCGCTGGACAGGGAGCCTACAATGAGCAGTTCTTC.

This clone was seen more than once but under ten times. The chain carries TRBV25-1 and TRBJ1-2, with TRBD1 as a possible D gene (6 bases). Trimming cost V 1 base and J 8 bases, with 17 bases left between them. The CDR3 runs to 15 residues. Germline loops: CDR1 MGHDK, CDR2 SYGVNS. For the CDR3, the DNA is TGTGCCAGCAGTGAATCTGCGACAGGCCGCGGGGGCTACACCTTC. This sequence encodes CASSESATGRGGYTF.

This clone was seen only a few times. The CDR3 sequence: CASSLVGSGKDEQYF. Written as DNA, the CDR3 is TGTGCCAGCAGCTTAGTCGGTAGCGGGAAGGACGAGCAGTACTTC. V gene TRBV7-9 combines with J gene TRBJ2-7; 8 bases are a match to TRBD2. The CDR3 length is 15 residues. V trimming: 1 base; J trimming: 5 bases; junction bases outside the gene matches: 7. In germline, CDR1 is SEHNR, CDR2 FQNEAQ (reference sequence).

This clone was detected only a few times. V usage is TRBV29-1 and J usage is TRBJ2-3, with a weak D call TRBD2 (5 bases). Trimming shortened V by 4 bases and J by 5 bases, and 16 bases separated the two germline ends. CDR3 size: 14 residues. Germline-derived CDR1 and CDR2 are SQVTM and ANQGSEA. CDR3 sequence: CSVVGGGVVDTQYF. The DNA of the CDR3 is TGCAGCGTTGTGGGCGGAGGAGTCGTAGATACGCAGTATTTT.

This clone was seen a few times. This sequence joins TRBV7-2 and TRBJ2-3; 9 nucleotides agree with TRBD2. The CDR3 length is 14 residues. Germline V gene data show CDR1 as SGHTA and CDR2 as FQGNSA. J lost 5 bases, V lost 6 bases, and 6 bases had no gene match. For the CDR3, the DNA is TGTGCCAGCAGATCTAGCGGGGTGGTAGATACGCAGTATTTT. Protein sequence: CASRSSGVVDTQYF.

This clone has only a few counts. The chain recombines TRBV15 with TRBJ1-2, with D unresolved. Trimming pared 0 bases from V and 6 bases from J, leaving 11 bases between. This CDR3 spans 14 amino acids. Germline V gene data show CDR1 as LNHNV and CDR2 as YYDKDF (reference sequence). The DNA of the CDR3 is TGTGCCACCAGCAGAGAGGCAGGTCGGGATGGCTACACCTTC. It translates to CATSREAGRDGYTF.

This chain joins TRBV30 and TRBJ1-2, with a possible D match to TRBD1 (5 bases). V was cut by 3 bases and J by 4 bases, with 18 bases left in between. The germline gives CDR1 GTSNPN, CDR2 SVGIG (reference sequence). The CDR3 loop spans 15 amino acids. This CDR3 reads CAWRMDNLGGYGYTF. CDR3 sequence (DNA): TGTGCCTGGAGAATGGACAACCTTGGCGGCTATGGCTACACCTTC. The entire variable domain, with the rest obtained from reference TRBV30 and TRBJ1-2, is as follows: SQTIHQWPATLVQPVGSPLSLECTVEGTSNPNLYWYRQAAGRGLQLLFYSVGIGQISSEVPQNLSASRPQDRQFILSSKKLLLSDSGFYLCAWRMDNLGGYGYTFGSGTRLTVV.

This clone was observed a few times. The V call is TRBV5-1, the J call TRBJ2-3; D is unclear. Per the germline V gene, CDR1 is SGHRS and CDR2 is YFSETQ. V was shortened by 7 bases and J by 4 bases, with 19 bases between the two germline ends. CDR3 size: 15 residues. DNA for the CDR3: TGCGCCAGCGAATCGGGCTCGCGGACCCCAGATACGCAGTATTTT. Protein sequence: CASESGSRTPDTQYF.

In this sample, this clone turned up a few times. The chain has TRBV28 and TRBJ1-1; no definite D call. This CDR3 is 13 amino acids long. From germline, CDR1 is MDHEN and CDR2 SYDVKM. V was pared by 4 bases and J by 3 bases, with 9 bases between. CDR3 loop: CASSWVEDTEAFF. The CDR3 nucleotides are TGTGCCAGCAGTTGGGTCGAGGACACTGAAGCTTTCTTT.

The chain joins TRBV28 to TRBJ1-4; D not resolved. Germline V lookup: CDR1 MDHEN, CDR2 SYDVKM. The CDR3 runs 12 residues. Deletions cut 2 bases from V and 8 bases from J, with 6 bases between. The CDR3 DNA reads TGTGCCAGCAGTTTACCAAGAGAAAAACTGTTTTTT. Its translation is CASSLPREKLFF.

This clone was detected only a few times. The junction does not match germline at one end; this may be a read error. The chain joins TRBV9 to TRBJ2-3; no firm D call. Germline V gene lookup returns CDR1 SGDLS and CDR2 YYNGEE. The CDR3 extends over 14 amino acids. CDR3 amino acids: CASNVVPGSNTQYF. The DNA of the CDR3 is TGTGCCAGCAACGTAGTCCCGGGTTCCAATACGCAGTATTTT.

The rearrangement uses TRBV9 and TRBJ2-3; 9 positions match TRBD1. Looked up from germline, CDR1 is SGDLS and CDR2 is YYNGEE. This CDR3 contains 15 residues. The ends lost 5 bases at V and 6 bases at J; junction bases unmatched: 10. CDR3 sequence reads: CASSAGTGLLDTQYF. CDR3 bases: TGTGCCAGCAGTGCCGGGACAGGGTTACTGGATACGCAGTATTTT.

V usage is TRBV6-1 and J usage is TRBJ2-1; D is possibly TRBD1 (6 bases). V was cut by 5 bases and J by 6 bases, with 17 bases left in between. Germline values: CDR1 MNHNS, CDR2 SASEGT. This CDR3 has 15 residues. The DNA for the CDR3 is TGTGCCAGCAGTCAACAGGGCCCTCCTAGCAATGAGCAGTTCTTC. This encodes CASSQQGPPSNEQFF.

This clone was recorded a few times. The chain combines TRBV7-9 with TRBJ2-1; TRBD1 is a possible D gene (6 bases). Trimming cost V 4 bases and J 8 bases, with 18 bases left between them. Per germline, CDR1 SEHNR and CDR2 FQNEAQ (reference sequence). This CDR3 has 15 amino acids. CDR3 sequence: CASSSTGDNPHEQFF. DNA of the CDR3: TGTGCCAGCAGCTCGACAGGTGACAACCCCCATGAGCAGTTCTTC.

The rearrangement uses TRBV14 and TRBJ1-6; D remains unclear. Germline assignment: CDR1 SGHDN and CDR2 FVKESK. Between the trimmed V and J ends, which lost 1 base and 9 bases, there was a span of 7 bases. The CDR3 sequence is 13 residues long. The CDR3 DNA follows: TGTGCCAGCAGCCAAGTCCGAGGTTCACCCCTCCACTTT. Protein product: CASSQVRGSPLHF.

The CDR3 sequence: CASSLETSGYEQYF. In DNA form, the CDR3 reads TGTGCCAGCAGCTTAGAGACTAGCGGTTACGAGCAGTACTTC. This chain connects TRBV7-2 to TRBJ2-7; TRBD2 matches at 9 bases. J gave up 4 bases and V 1 base, and 2 bases lay outside the gene matches. This CDR3 is built from 14 residues. CDR1 is SGHTA, CDR2 FQGNSA, per germline. Looking up the rest from reference TRBV7-2 and TRBJ2-7 gives the full variable domain: GAGVSQSPSNKVTEKGKDVELRCDPISGHTALYWYRQSLGQGLEFLIYFQGNSAPDKSGLPSDRFSAERTGGSVSTLTIQRTQQEDSAVYLCASSLETSGYEQYFGPGTRLTVT.

This chain connects TRBV11-1 to TRBJ2-6, with D perhaps TRBD1 (5 bases). The germline V gene encodes CDR1 SGHAT and CDR2 FQDESV (reference sequence). The CDR3 is 14 amino acids. CDR3 region: CTGQGTKGANVLTF. In DNA form, the CDR3 reads TGTACTGGGCAGGGAACGAAAGGGGCCAACGTCCTGACTTTC.

CDR3 coding DNA: TGTGCCAGCAGGTACCGGGACTCACATCCCGAAGCTTTCTTT. It codes for CASRYRDSHPEAFF. V and J are TRBV2 and TRBJ1-1; D perhaps matches TRBD1 (5 bases). The germline V gene encodes CDR1 SNHLY and CDR2 FYNNEI. The V and J ends lost 6 bases and 8 bases respectively, with 19 bases between them. The CDR3 totals 14 residues.

This clone was counted between two and nine times. This rearrangement joins TRBV7-2 to TRBJ2-1, with 11 bases matching TRBD2. J gave up 6 bases and V 5 bases, and 9 bases lay outside the gene matches. This CDR3 has 16 residues. Germline CDR1 is SGHTA and CDR2 is FQGNSA. CDR3: CASSKVAGGPGNEQFF. CDR3 bases: TGTGCCAGCAGCAAAGTAGCGGGAGGGCCGGGCAATGAGCAGTTCTTC.

The chain uses TRBV9 and TRBJ2-1; 9 bases line up with TRBD2. The CDR3 is 18 residues long. Germline CDR1 reads SGDLS; CDR2 reads YYNGEE. V shed 4 bases and J 9 bases; nucleotides not matched to a gene: 20. CDR3 in DNA: TGTGCCAGCAGCCCCCGCGGGGGTAGCGGGAGTGTTAGGGGTGAGCAGTTCTTC. The encoded protein is CASSPRGGSGSVRGEQFF.

This clone was observed a handful of times. V is TRBV7-9 and J is TRBJ1-4; D is ambiguous. The germline V and J ends were trimmed by 0 bases and 8 bases, with 10 bases remaining between them. CDR3 length: 14 residues. The germline V gene has CDR1 SEHNR and CDR2 FQNEAQ (reference sequence). CDR3 in amino acids: CASSLAVAEEKLFF. The DNA of the CDR3 is TGTGCCAGCAGCTTAGCCGTTGCCGAAGAAAAACTGTTTTTT.

This chain links TRBV5-4 with TRBJ2-5, with no clear D. CDR3 length: 11 amino acids. V lost 2 bases and J 5 bases, leaving 4 bases between the germline ends. CDR1 is SGHNT and CDR2 is YYREEE in the germline V gene (reference sequence). The CDR3 DNA reads as TGTGCCAGCAGCTTTATGGAGACCCAGTACTTC. This sequence encodes CASSFMETQYF. Using reference TRBV5-4 and TRBJ2-5 for the parts outside the CDR3, the full variable domain is ETGVTQSPTHLIKTRGQQVTLRCSSQSGHNTVSWYQQALGQGPQFIFQYYREEENGRGNFPPRFSGLQFPNYSSELNVNALELDDSALYLCASSFMETQYFGPGTRLLVL.

The J gene is TRBJ2-5, the V gene TRBV7-3; 7 positions agree with TRBD1. CDR1 SGHTA and CDR2 FQGTGA come from the germline V gene. The V segment lost 4 bases and the J segment 0 bases; nucleotides outside the gene matches: 2. The CDR3 sequence is 14 residues long. In DNA form, the CDR3 reads TGTGCCAGCAGCTACGACAGGGACCAAGAGACCCAGTACTTC. Translation gives CASSYDRDQETQYF. The complete variable domain, with remaining parts taken from reference TRBV7-3 and TRBJ2-5, reads GAGVSQTPSNKVTEKGKYVELRCDPISGHTALYWYRQSLGQGPEFLIYFQGTGAADDSGLPNDRFFAVRPEGSVSTLKIQRTERGDSAVYLCASSYDRDQETQYFGPGTRLLVL.

The gene calls are TRBV4-2 and TRBJ1-2; no clear D. The CDR3 runs 15 residues. V lost 0 bases to trimming and J lost 2 bases, with 10 bases between them. Germline CDR1 and CDR2: LGHNA and YNFKEQ. This chain's CDR3 is CASSQEIGRNYGYTF. In nucleotides, the CDR3 is TGTGCCAGCAGCCAAGAGATAGGACGGAACTATGGCTACACCTTC.

This chain links TRBV15 with TRBJ2-3; no clear D. The germline V gene encodes CDR1 LNHNV and CDR2 YYDKDF (reference sequence). CDR3 size: 16 residues. V dropped 0 bases and J dropped 1 base, with 11 bases sitting between them. The CDR3 region is CATSRDFSFGTDTQYF. The CDR3 coding sequence is TGTGCCACCAGCAGAGATTTTAGCTTCGGCACAGATACGCAGTATTTT.

The chain has TRBV7-8 and TRBJ2-7; TRBD1 is a possible D gene (6 bases). V was clipped by 5 bases and J by 2 bases, with 10 bases between them. The CDR3 loop spans 13 amino acids. The germline gives CDR1 SGHVS, CDR2 FQNEAQ. CDR3 loop: CASSHGQTYEQYV. CDR3 nucleotide sequence: TGTGCCAGCAGCCATGGACAGACCTACGAGCAGTACGTC.

The rearrangement uses TRBV5-1 and TRBJ1-5, with D unresolved. This CDR3 is built from 13 residues. CDR1 and CDR2 from the germline V gene are SGHRS and YFSETQ. Trimming removed 4 bases from V and 2 bases from J, with 7 bases in between. For the CDR3, the DNA is TGCGCCAGCAGCGTTGACGGCAATCAGCCCCAGCATTTT. This encodes CASSVDGNQPQHF.

There are a few counts of this clone. The genes are TRBV19 and TRBJ2-3; D gene ambiguous. V was shortened by 3 bases and J by 0 bases, with 7 bases between the two germline ends. The CDR3 covers 14 residues. Germline CDR1 is LNHDA and CDR2 is SQIVND (reference sequence). CDR3 sequence reads: CASSISASTDTQYF. CDR3 DNA: TGTGCCAGTAGTATCTCGGCCAGCACAGATACGCAGTATTTT.

This clone appeared a few times. The genes are TRBV27 and TRBJ1-1, with 7 bases aligning to TRBD1. There are 15 residues in the CDR3. Germline V gives CDR1 MNHEY, CDR2 SMNVEV (reference sequence). Trimming cost V 5 bases and J 1 base; bases outside gene matches: 7. As DNA, the CDR3 is TGTGCCAGCAGTACAGGGGTTAAAGGGAACACTGAAGCTTTCTTT. It translates to CASSTGVKGNTEAFF.